The clone carrying this T cell receptor beta chain was seen ten or more times. Its antigen is still unknown. These data originate in a study of regulatory T cells in long-lasting Graves disease. Time point noted: newly diagnosed GD, antithyroid drugs for less than 3 months. The TCR library was made from RNA that had been extracted from PBMCs in TRIzol. iRepertoire HTBI primers and Arm-PCR of CDR3 regions built TCR beta libraries. TCRdb reanalysed the multiplex PCR reads using MiXCR and keeps one entry per CDR3 protein. The sample includes 360,000 or so distinct CDR3 sequences, approximately 15% of them seen just once. Germline V gives CDR1 MNHNS, CDR2 SASEGT. This CDR3 is built from 15 residues. The V and J ends lost 6 bases and 1 base, in that order; junction bases with no gene match: 8. Study-level points and caveats: What was studied was peripheral blood only, and not thyroid tissue.

Another study also made use of these data, one on T cells in Graves' hyperthyroidism and ophthalmopathy. From that study: Used for diagnoses were clinical symptoms, serum thyroxine and TRAb, thyroid ultrasound and orbital computed tomography. The HTBI primer set drove a first-round RT-PCR of the TCR CDR3. Separation of ophthalmopathy from stable hyperthyroidism was achieved by a 13 V-J model.

The sequencing here drew on peripheral blood mononuclear cells (PBMCs), taken at new diagnosis, from a patient treated with antithyroid drugs. This sequence joins TRBV6-1 and TRBJ2-7; TRBD1 aligns across 8 bases. The sequence came from a man in his forties or fifties with Graves disease. The CDR3 sequence: CASRSQGASSYEQYF. Here the CDR3 DNA reads TGTGCCAGCAGGAGCCAGGGGGCGTCTTCCTACGAGCAGTACTTC.